The 9 T cell receptor beta chains in this list originate from one sample, sequenced in a study of blood T cell repertoires in COVID-19. The repertoire was sequenced with immunoSEQ multiplex PCR; TCRdb's copy has only in-frame clones and lacks some. The sample records under 350,000 clones, about 87% being singletons. Sample: peripheral blood. Every receptor here comes from a man between 65 and 85 years old with acute or convalescent COVID-19.

This chain joins TRBV6-5 and TRBJ1-3; no definite D call. Per the germline V gene, CDR1 is MNHEY and CDR2 is SVGAGI. The ends were cut back, 2 bases at V and 0 bases at J, with 11 bases in the middle. The CDR3 is 16 residues long. The CDR3 DNA sequence: TGTGCCAGCAGTTACAACGTCATACACTCTGGAAACACCATATATTTT. The encoded protein is CASSYNVIHSGNTIYF.

This sequence joins TRBV13 and TRBJ2-1; 7 positions agree with TRBD1. Trimming removed 5 bases from V and 4 bases from J; junction bases left unmatched: 8. This CDR3 contains 15 residues. Per germline, CDR1 PRHDT and CDR2 FYEKMQ (reference sequence). The CDR3 reads CASSPPDRTYNEQFF. The CDR3 DNA reads as TGTGCCAGCAGCCCTCCGGACAGGACTTACAATGAGCAGTTCTTC.

The chain couples TRBV7-9 to TRBJ1-1; D perhaps matches TRBD1 (6 bases). Trimming removed 5 bases at V and 7 bases at J, with 11 bases between. CDR3 length equals 12 residues. Germline assignment: CDR1 SEHNR and CDR2 FQNEAQ (reference sequence). CDR3 sequence (DNA): TGTGCCAGCAGCCCGGGACACGTTGAAGCTTTCTTT. Encoded protein: CASSPGHVEAFF.

The chain combines TRBV5-4 with TRBJ1-4, with D possibly TRBD1 on 5 matching bases. The CDR3 is 15 residues long. V shed 0 bases and J shed 8 bases, with 14 bases lying between them. The germline V gene has CDR1 SGHNT and CDR2 YYREEE (reference sequence). The CDR3 loop reads CASSLAGGRVEKLFF. The CDR3 DNA reads as TGTGCCAGCAGCTTGGCGGGGGGACGGGTCGAAAAACTGTTTTTT.

V usage is TRBV7-3 and J usage is TRBJ1-1, with D uncertain. V was shortened by 5 bases and J by 4 bases, with 11 bases between the two germline ends. Germline CDR1 reads SGHTA; CDR2 reads FQGTGA. The CDR3 has 13 amino acids. CDR3 amino acids: CASSPDWSTEAFF. The CDR3 nucleotides read TGTGCCAGCAGCCCCGACTGGAGCACTGAAGCTTTCTTT.

This clone was observed a few times. The chain employs TRBV7-2 and TRBJ2-7, with D possibly being TRBD2 (6 bases). Trimming took 5 bases from V and 6 from J, leaving 14 bases between them. This CDR3 contains 13 residues. Germline lookup yields CDR1 SGHTA and CDR2 FQGNSA. The chain's CDR3 is CASSGLGGTEQYF. CDR3 sequence (DNA): TGTGCCAGCAGCGGGCTAGGAGGGACCGAGCAGTACTTC.

V is TRBV2 and J is TRBJ2-5; D possibly corresponds to TRBD1 (6 bases). This CDR3 is 14 amino acids long. Germline assignment: CDR1 SNHLY and CDR2 FYNNEI. V lost 6 bases to trimming and J lost 9 bases, with 20 bases between them. The CDR3 protein is CASRDSGDTRAQYF. As DNA, the CDR3 is TGTGCCAGCAGGGACAGTGGTGACACTCGAGCCCAGTACTTC.

V gene TRBV5-1 combines with J gene TRBJ1-1; 7 positions match TRBD1. The CDR3 contains 14 residues. Germline V gene sequence: CDR1 SGHRS, CDR2 YFSETQ. The junction had 4 bases not matched to a gene; V was cut back by 4 bases and J by 1 base. This CDR3 reads CASSIGGRNTEAFF. The CDR3 DNA reads as TGCGCCAGCAGCATAGGGGGCCGGAACACTGAAGCTTTCTTT.

V gene TRBV6-5 combines with J gene TRBJ2-7; possibly TRBD2 for D (6 bases). The V gene's germline CDR1 is MNHEY and CDR2 SVGAGI. The germline V and J ends were trimmed by 0 bases and 4 bases, with 13 bases remaining between them. The CDR3 runs 15 residues. The CDR3 DNA follows: TGTGCCAGCAGTTACTCGACCAGCGGACTATACGAGCAGTACTTC. Protein product: CASSYSTSGLYEQYF.